This section outlines one T cell receptor beta chain sequence together with its context. Its antigen target is currently unknown. Per-nucleotide qualities are absent, and no much larger clonotype sits a single base away. The immunoSEQ Assay, a bias-controlled multiplex PCR, was used to amplify TCRbeta CDR3 regions from genomic DNA. Processing in the source paper ran as follows. Nucleated cell counts per sample were estimated from amplification of reference gene primers within the assay. To quantify the absolute abundance of each unique TCRbeta CDR3 rearrangement, sequence reads were collapsed and filtered. For each sample, productive Simpson clonality was calculated by taking the square root of Simpson's diversity index across productive rearrangements. The table comes from immuneACCESS by way of TCRdb, which keeps in-frame sequences with V and J called. Part of the clones is missing from these tables; in studies checked, under half for an unresolved V gene and the rest for unknown reasons. V, J and clone size are those of that table, while D and trimming were read from the DNA. The sample table lists 350,000 to 450,000 clones, roughly 85% of them with a count of one. The ten largest make up approximately 3.6% of the sample.

The germline V gene (reference sequence) sets CDR1 to SEHNR and CDR2 to FQNEAQ. Ends trimmed: V by 5 bases, J by 4 bases; bases unmatched to a gene: 3. Counted from cysteine to phenylalanine, this CDR3 has 16 amino acids. Only the CDR3 portion is preserved as DNA: 48 bases, with reading frame beginning at the first base. This sample was taken from a study of blood T cell repertoires in COVID-19 (dated by TCRdb to 2018 to 2021). Regarding the complete study: Collaborator samples came from the United States, Italy and Spain and covered acute and convalescent phases of COVID-19. Where available, HLA class I and class II types were obtained from metadata supplied by the sample provider rather than from assay-based typing. The repertoires were released in a freely available public database meant as a resource for research on the immune response to SARS-CoV-2. The material from the prospective study consisted of cDNA or gDNA derived from T cells, B-cell-depleted T cells, or PBMCs. The dataset comprised deeply sampled blood TCRbeta repertoires from subjects exposed to, actively infected with, or recovered from COVID-19. Samples were obtained from the ongoing ImmuneRACE study (first 160 participants) and from some 1,300 subjects provided by 6 global collaborators. Sample metadata almost always included a de-identified subject ID, COVID-19 status, age in years and sex.

Whole blood was collected in K2EDTA tubes by collaborating institutions according to the institutions' own protocols. For TCRbeta analysis, collaborators shipped samples in one of three forms: frozen whole blood, isolated PBMCs, or DNA extracted from either of those sample types. What the authors observed across the whole study: How much clinical and demographic metadata was included differed by source and by participant, and the metadata was provided uncurated.

The chain links TRBV7-9 with TRBJ2-3, with 16 bases aligning to TRBD2. This receptor was identified in a woman in her late teens or twenties with acute or convalescent COVID-19. Sequencing was done on a sample of peripheral blood. The sequenced DNA is TGTGCCAGCAGCCCGGGGACTAGCGGGGGGGCAGATACGCAGTATTTT. It is translated as CASSPGTSGGADTQYF.